The rows below give T cell receptor beta chains drawn from one sample of a study of control samples from healthy donors and cancer patients. The method was immunoSEQ multiplex PCR; TCRdb's version includes in-frame clones alone and lacks a portion of them. The sample lists more than 85,000 clones; approximately 87% were seen once. The specimen sequenced was PBMCs. The receptor source for this set is an older woman with lung cancer. Both conserved end residues are part of each CDR3. The D gene is left open where the match is weak. Where a row states a size, it is once, few, many or the class of an expanded clone; other rows omit it.

abundance	d_gene	v_gene	j_gene	CDR3nt	CDR3aa
NA	NA	TRBV4-2	TRBJ1-6	TGTGCCAGCAGCCAAGAGGGAGGCTATAATTCACCCCTCCACTTT	CASSQEGGYNSPLHF
NA	NA	TRBV7-3	TRBJ2-1	TGTGCCAGCAGCTTAATTTCGGGGTTAAAAAACAATGAGCAGTTCTTC	CASSLISGLKNNEQFF
NA	TRBD1	TRBV6-5	TRBJ1-5	TGTGCCAGCAGCGTTTCGACAGGGAGTGTTCAGCCCCAGCATTTT	CASSVSTGSVQPQHF
few	NA	TRBV6-1	TRBJ2-7	TGTGCCAGCACGACCCTTAGGACAGCCACCTACGAGCAGTACTTC	CASTTLRTATYEQYF
NA	NA	TRBV27	TRBJ1-1	TGTGCCAGCAGTTTATTTGGGGGCGACACTGAAGCTTTCTTT	CASSLFGGDTEAFF
few	NA	TRBV3-1/TRBV3-2	TRBJ1-5	TGTGCCAGCAGCAAAGTTCCGACTCAGGGGAGCAATCAGCCCCAGCATTTT	CASSKVPTQGSNQPQHF
NA	TRBD1	TRBV7-8	TRBJ1-5	TGTGCCAGCAGCCAACACCTTGGACAGGGTAATCAGCCCCAGCATTTT	CASSQHLGQGNQPQHF
NA	NA	TRBV6-5	TRBJ1-1	TGTGCCAGCAGCCCCGCACACACTGAAGCTTTCTTT	CASSPAHTEAFF
NA	NA	TRBV11-2	TRBJ1-4	TGTGCCAGCAGCTTAAACACAGGAGCTAATGAAAAACTGTTTTTT	CASSLNTGANEKLFF
NA	TRBD1	TRBV5-1	TRBJ1-1	TGCGCCAGCAGCTTACAGGGGGCCAACACTGAAGCTTTCTTT	CASSLQGANTEAFF
NA	TRBD1	TRBV5-4	TRBJ1-6	TGTGCCAGCAGCGCTACGACTGGTCCGACAGGGGTTGTTAATTCACCCCTCCACTTT	CASSATTGPTGVVNSPLHF
NA	NA	TRBV12-3/TRBV12-4	TRBJ2-4	TGTGCCAGCAGCTACGGGCCTGCCCAGATTCAGTACTTC	CASSYGPAQIQYF
NA	NA	TRBV6-6	TRBJ1-5	TGTGCCAGCACCGACGGACTCAATCAGCCCCAGCATTTT	CASTDGLNQPQHF
once	NA	TRBV7-9	TRBJ2-3	TGTGCCAGCAGCTCCCTCCCGGGACCCACAGATACGCAGTATTTT	CASSSLPGPTDTQYF
NA	TRBD1	TRBV18	TRBJ2-2	TGTGCCAGCTCACCGGGACAGACTAACACCGGGGAGCTGTTTTTT	CASSPGQTNTGELFF
NA	TRBD1	TRBV10-3	TRBJ1-4	TGTGCCATCAGAGGGACAGATTCTAATGAAAAACTGTTTTTT	CAIRGTDSNEKLFF
NA	TRBD1	TRBV5-1	TRBJ1-6	TGCGCCAGCAGCTTGGCCTTGCAGGGGGCGAGCAATTCACCCCTCCACTTT	CASSLALQGASNSPLHF
NA	NA	TRBV12-3/TRBV12-4	TRBJ2-2	TGTGCCAGCAGTTTAGTTCCCGGGGAGCTGTTTTTT	CASSLVPGELFF
NA	TRBD2	TRBV27	TRBJ2-3	TGTGCCAGCAGTTTATCGGAAGGGACTACCCAAGATACGCAGTATTTT	CASSLSEGTTQDTQYF
NA	TRBD2	TRBV9	TRBJ2-3	TGTGCCAGCAGCCCCGACGGGGGGGGGCCTGCAGATACGCAGTATTTT	CASSPDGGGPADTQYF
few	NA	TRBV28	TRBJ1-2	TGTGCCAGCAGTTTGGGGGAACGTGGCTACACCTTC	CASSLGERGYTF
NA	NA	TRBV19	TRBJ2-6	TGTGCCAGTAGTATAGGGACAGGAGGGCCTCTTGGGGCCAACGTCCTGACTTTC	CASSIGTGGPLGANVLTF
NA	NA	TRBV7-9	TRBJ2-7	TGTGCCAGCAGCTTAGTAGGGCTCAGGACACGCTACGAGCAGTACTTC	CASSLVGLRTRYEQYF
NA	NA	TRBV10-3	TRBJ1-1	TGCGCCAGCCGCCAGGGGAACACTGAAGCTTTCTTT	CASRQGNTEAFF
NA	TRBD2	TRBV3-1/TRBV3-2	TRBJ2-3	TGTGCCAGCAGCCAACTAGCGGGGGTTACAGATACGCAGTATTTT	CASSQLAGVTDTQYF
NA	TRBD2	TRBV30	TRBJ2-7	TGTGCCTGGAGTTCGGGACTAGCGGGAGAAGAGCAGTACTTC	CAWSSGLAGEEQYF
once	NA	TRBV29-1	TRBJ2-3	TGCAGCGTTCTGAAAGGGGGAGAGGCAGATACGCAGTATTTT	CSVLKGGEADTQYF
NA	NA	TRBV6-2/TRBV6-3	TRBJ1-1	TGTGCCAGCACCCCCACAGAAACTACTGAAGCTTTCTTT	CASTPTETTEAFF
once	NA	TRBV14	TRBJ1-4	TGTGCCAGCAGCAATCAACCCGGGGAAAAACTGTTTTTT	CASSNQPGEKLFF
NA	TRBD2	TRBV9	TRBJ2-1	TGTGCCAGCAGCGTAGTCCCCGTTACTAGCGGTTACAATGAGCAGTTCTTC	CASSVVPVTSGYNEQFF
NA	NA	TRBV9	TRBJ2-3	TGTGCCAGCAGCGTAGGGGGAAGGCCTAGCACAGATACGCAGTATTTT	CASSVGGRPSTDTQYF
NA	NA	TRBV29-1	TRBJ2-3	TGCAGCGTACAGGACAGCTTATCCTCAAGCCCAGATACGCAGTATTTT	CSVQDSLSSSPDTQYF
NA	TRBD1	TRBV10-3	TRBJ1-1	TGTGCCACCGGGACAGGGATGGACAATGAAGCTTTCTTT	CATGTGMDNEAFF
NA	NA	TRBV28	TRBJ2-7	TGTGCCAGCAGTTTTTTAAGGGACGGGGGACCGAGCCTGTACGAGCAGTACTTC	CASSFLRDGGPSLYEQYF
NA	TRBD2	TRBV7-7	TRBJ2-5	TGTGCTAGCAGCACGCGACTAGCGGGAGTGGAGACCCAGTACTTC	CASSTRLAGVETQYF
NA	NA	TRBV6-1	TRBJ1-5	TGTGCCAGCAGTGAGGGTCAGGTGAATCAGCCCCAGCATTTT	CASSEGQVNQPQHF
once	TRBD2	TRBV9	TRBJ2-1	TGTGCCAGCAGCTCCCCCCCGGCGGGGGGCTCTCTTGCCTACAATGAGCAGTTCTTC	CASSSPPAGGSLAYNEQFF
NA	TRBD2	TRBV6-5	TRBJ2-1	TGTGCCAGCAGTTACCCTAGCGGGAGGGAAGACAATGAGCAGTTCTTC	CASSYPSGREDNEQFF
NA	TRBD1	TRBV30	TRBJ2-5	TGTGCCTGGAGCGCCTGGGGACAGGGTCGGGAAGAGACCCAGTACTTC	CAWSAWGQGREETQYF
NA	NA	TRBV18	TRBJ2-3	TGTGCCAGCTCACCGAACCCCGCAGATACGCAGTATTTT	CASSPNPADTQYF
NA	NA	TRBV12-3/TRBV12-4	TRBJ1-4	TGTGCCAGCAGTTTCGACAGGCAAGAAAAACTGTTTTTT	CASSFDRQEKLFF
NA	NA	TRBV9	TRBJ1-1	TGTGCCAGCAGCGTAGTTGCCGGGAACACTGAAGCTTTCTTT	CASSVVAGNTEAFF
once	NA	TRBV6-1	TRBJ2-7	TGTGCCAGCAGTGAACCAGGTGGGGAGCAGTACTTC	CASSEPGGEQYF
few	NA	TRBV5-1	TRBJ1-1	TGCGCCAGCAGCCCGGAGGGAAACACTGAAGCTTTCTTT	CASSPEGNTEAFF
NA	NA	TRBV5-1	TRBJ1-1	TGCGCCAGCAGCTTGGGTTGGGGGGAAACAGGCACTGAAGCTTTCTTT	CASSLGWGETGTEAFF
NA	NA	TRBV5-6	TRBJ1-1	TGTGCCAGCAGCTGGGGCAGACTGAACACTGAAGCTTTCTTT	CASSWGRLNTEAFF
few	NA	TRBV11-2	TRBJ2-3	TGTGCCAGCACCCCTAGCACAGATACGCAGTATTTT	CASTPSTDTQYF
NA	TRBD2	TRBV19	TRBJ2-1	TGTGCCAGTAGTACATTAGCGGGAGTCAGCTCCTACAATGAGCAGTTCTTC	CASSTLAGVSSYNEQFF
NA	NA	TRBV4-1	TRBJ1-3	TGCGCCAGCAGCCAGGAATCAGGGATCTACTCTGGAAACACCATATATTTT	CASSQESGIYSGNTIYF
NA	NA	TRBV27	TRBJ2-3	TGTGCCAGCTCCCCGGGCTTTTCGAGCACAGATACGCAGTATTTT	CASSPGFSSTDTQYF
NA	TRBD2	TRBV5-1	TRBJ2-5	TGCGCCAGCAGCTTGGCGCAGGGAGGGACCTCGGAGACCCAGTACTTC	CASSLAQGGTSETQYF